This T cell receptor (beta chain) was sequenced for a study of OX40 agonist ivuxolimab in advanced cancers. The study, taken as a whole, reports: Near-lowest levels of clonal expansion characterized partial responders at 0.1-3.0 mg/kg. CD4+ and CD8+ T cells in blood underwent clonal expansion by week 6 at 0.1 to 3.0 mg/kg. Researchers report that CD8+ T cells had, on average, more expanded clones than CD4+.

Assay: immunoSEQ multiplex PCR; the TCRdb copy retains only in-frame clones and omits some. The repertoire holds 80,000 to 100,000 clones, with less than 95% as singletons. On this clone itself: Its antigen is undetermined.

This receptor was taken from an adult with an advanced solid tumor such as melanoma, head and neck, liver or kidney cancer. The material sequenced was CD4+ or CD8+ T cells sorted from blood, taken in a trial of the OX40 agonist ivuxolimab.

The CDR3 reads CAWRLHSGLNQPQHF. The DNA of the CDR3 is TGTGCCTGGAGGTTGCACAGTGGGCTCAATCAGCCCCAGCATTTT. This rearrangement joins TRBV30 to TRBJ1-5; D is unresolved. Trimming shortened V by 3 bases and J by 3 bases, and 15 bases separated the two germline ends. The CDR3 runs to 15 residues. Per the germline V gene, CDR1 is GTSNPN and CDR2 is SVGIG (reference sequence).